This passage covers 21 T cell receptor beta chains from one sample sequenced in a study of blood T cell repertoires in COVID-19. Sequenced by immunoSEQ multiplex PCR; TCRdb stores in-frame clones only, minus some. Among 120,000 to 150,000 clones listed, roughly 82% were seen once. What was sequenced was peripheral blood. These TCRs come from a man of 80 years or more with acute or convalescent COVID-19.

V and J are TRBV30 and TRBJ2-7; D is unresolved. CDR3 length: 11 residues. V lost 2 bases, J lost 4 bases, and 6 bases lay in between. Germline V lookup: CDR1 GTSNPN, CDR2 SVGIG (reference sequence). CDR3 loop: CAWSRSYEQYF. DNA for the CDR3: TGTGCCTGGAGTAGGAGTTACGAGCAGTACTTC. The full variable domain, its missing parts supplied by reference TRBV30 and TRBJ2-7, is SQTIHQWPATLVQPVGSPLSLECTVEGTSNPNLYWYRQAAGRGLQLLFYSVGIGQISSEVPQNLSASRPQDRQFILSSKKLLLSDSGFYLCAWSRSYEQYFGPGTRLTVT.

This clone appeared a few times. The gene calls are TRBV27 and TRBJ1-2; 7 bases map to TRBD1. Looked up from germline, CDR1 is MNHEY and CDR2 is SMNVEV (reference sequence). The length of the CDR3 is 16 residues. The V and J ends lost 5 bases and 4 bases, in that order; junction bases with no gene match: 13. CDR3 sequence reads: CASSPKGQAFLYGYTF. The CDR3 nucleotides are TGTGCCAGCAGTCCCAAAGGACAGGCTTTCCTCTATGGCTACACCTTC.

The CDR3 DNA follows: TGTGCCAGCAGTTTGGCGGGGAACACTGAAGCTTTCTTT. This encodes CASSLAGNTEAFF. V and J are TRBV28 and TRBJ1-1; D remains ambiguous. This CDR3 spans 13 amino acids. From germline, CDR1 is MDHEN and CDR2 SYDVKM. Trimming stripped 3 bases from V and 1 base from J, with 6 bases between.

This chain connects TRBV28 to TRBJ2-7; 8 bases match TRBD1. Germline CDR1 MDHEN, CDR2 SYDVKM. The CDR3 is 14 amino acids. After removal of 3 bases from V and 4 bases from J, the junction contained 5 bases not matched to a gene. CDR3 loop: CASSLGQALYEQYF. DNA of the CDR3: TGTGCCAGCAGTTTGGGACAGGCGTTATACGAGCAGTACTTC.

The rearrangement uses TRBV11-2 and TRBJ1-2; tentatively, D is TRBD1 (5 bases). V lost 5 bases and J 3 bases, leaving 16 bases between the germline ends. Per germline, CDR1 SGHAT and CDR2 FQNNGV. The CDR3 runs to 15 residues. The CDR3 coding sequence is TGTGCCAGCAGCGCCCGGATCGGGGGAGACTATGGCTACACCTTC. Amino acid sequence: CASSARIGGDYGYTF.

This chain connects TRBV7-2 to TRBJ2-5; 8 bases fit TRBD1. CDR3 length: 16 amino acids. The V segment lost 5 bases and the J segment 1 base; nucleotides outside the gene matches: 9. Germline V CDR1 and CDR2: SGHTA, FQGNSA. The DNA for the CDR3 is TGTGCCAGCAGCACGGTCGGACAGGGACGCCAAGAGACCCAGTACTTC. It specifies CASSTVGQGRQETQYF.

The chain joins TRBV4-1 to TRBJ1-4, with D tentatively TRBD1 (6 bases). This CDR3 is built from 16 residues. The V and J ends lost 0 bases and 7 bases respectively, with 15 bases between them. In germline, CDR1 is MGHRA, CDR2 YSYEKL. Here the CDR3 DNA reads TGCGCCAGCAGCCAAGATGGGCACAGGGAGGGTGAAAAACTGTTTTTT. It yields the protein CASSQDGHREGEKLFF.

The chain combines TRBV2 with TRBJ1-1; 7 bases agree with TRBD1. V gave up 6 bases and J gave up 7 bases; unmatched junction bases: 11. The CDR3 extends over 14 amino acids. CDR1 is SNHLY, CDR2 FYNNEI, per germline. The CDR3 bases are TGTGCCAGCAGGGCAGACAGGGAAGTGGGTGAAGCTTTCTTT. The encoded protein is CASRADREVGEAFF. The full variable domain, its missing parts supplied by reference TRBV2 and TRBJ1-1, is EPEVTQTPSHQVTQMGQEVILRCVPISNHLYFYWYRQILGQKVEFLVSFYNNEISEKSEIFDDQFSVERPDGSNFTLKIRSTKLEDSAMYFCASRADREVGEAFFGQGTRLTVV.

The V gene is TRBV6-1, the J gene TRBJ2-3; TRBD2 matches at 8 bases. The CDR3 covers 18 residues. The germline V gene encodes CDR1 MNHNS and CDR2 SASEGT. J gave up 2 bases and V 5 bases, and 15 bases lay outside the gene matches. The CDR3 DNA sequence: TGTGCCAGCAGTAAAGACCGCCGTGGCGGGGGGACCACAGATACGCAGTATTTT. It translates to CASSKDRRGGGTTDTQYF.

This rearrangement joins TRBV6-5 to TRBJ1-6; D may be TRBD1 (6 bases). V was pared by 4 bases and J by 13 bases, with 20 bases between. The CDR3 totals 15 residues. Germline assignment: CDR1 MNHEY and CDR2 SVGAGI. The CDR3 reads CASSSGHLRILPLHF. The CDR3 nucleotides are TGTGCCAGCAGTTCGGGACACCTCCGGATCCTGCCCCTCCACTTT.

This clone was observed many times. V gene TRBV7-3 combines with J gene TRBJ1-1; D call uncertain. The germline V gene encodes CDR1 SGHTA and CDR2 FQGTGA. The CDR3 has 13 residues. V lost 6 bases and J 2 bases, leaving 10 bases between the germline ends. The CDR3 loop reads CASRSQENTEAFF. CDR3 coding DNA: TGTGCCAGCAGAAGTCAGGAAAACACTGAAGCTTTCTTT.

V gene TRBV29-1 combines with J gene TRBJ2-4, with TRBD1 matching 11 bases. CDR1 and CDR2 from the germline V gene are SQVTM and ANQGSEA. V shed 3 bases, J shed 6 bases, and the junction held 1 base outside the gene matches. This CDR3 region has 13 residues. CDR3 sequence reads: CSVDGTGGNIQYF. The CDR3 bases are TGCAGCGTTGATGGGACAGGGGGAAACATTCAGTACTTC.

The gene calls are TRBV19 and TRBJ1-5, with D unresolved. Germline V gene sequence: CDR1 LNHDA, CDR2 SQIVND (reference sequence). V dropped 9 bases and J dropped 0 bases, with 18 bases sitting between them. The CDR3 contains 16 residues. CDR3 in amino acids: CARDFSGPYSNQPQHF. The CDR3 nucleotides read TGTGCCAGAGACTTTAGCGGGCCTTATAGCAATCAGCCCCAGCATTTT.

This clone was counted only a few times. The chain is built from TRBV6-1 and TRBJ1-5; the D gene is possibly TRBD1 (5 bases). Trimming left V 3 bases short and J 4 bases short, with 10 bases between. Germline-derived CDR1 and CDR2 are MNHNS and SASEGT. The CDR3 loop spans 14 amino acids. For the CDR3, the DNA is TGTGCCAGCAGTGACGCCGGGGGGAATCAGCCCCAGCATTTT. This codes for CASSDAGGNQPQHF.

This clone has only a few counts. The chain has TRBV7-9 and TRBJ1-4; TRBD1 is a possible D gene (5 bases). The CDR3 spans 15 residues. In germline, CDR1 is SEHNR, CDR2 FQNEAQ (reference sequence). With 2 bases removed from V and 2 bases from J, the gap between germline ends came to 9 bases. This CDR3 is CASSLIGATNEKLFF. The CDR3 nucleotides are TGTGCCAGCAGCTTAATTGGGGCGACTAATGAAAAACTGTTTTTT.

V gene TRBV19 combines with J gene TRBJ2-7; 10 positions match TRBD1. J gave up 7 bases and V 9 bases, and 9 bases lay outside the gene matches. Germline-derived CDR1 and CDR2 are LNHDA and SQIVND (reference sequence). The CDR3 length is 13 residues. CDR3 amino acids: CASHRQGANEQYF. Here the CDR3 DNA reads TGTGCCAGCCACCGACAGGGGGCCAATGAGCAGTACTTC.

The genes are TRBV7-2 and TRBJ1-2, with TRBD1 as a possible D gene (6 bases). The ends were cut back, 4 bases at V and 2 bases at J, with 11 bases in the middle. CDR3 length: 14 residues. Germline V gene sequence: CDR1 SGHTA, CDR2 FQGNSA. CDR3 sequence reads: CASSSYTGNYGYTF. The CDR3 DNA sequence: TGTGCCAGCAGCTCCTACACAGGGAACTATGGCTACACCTTC.

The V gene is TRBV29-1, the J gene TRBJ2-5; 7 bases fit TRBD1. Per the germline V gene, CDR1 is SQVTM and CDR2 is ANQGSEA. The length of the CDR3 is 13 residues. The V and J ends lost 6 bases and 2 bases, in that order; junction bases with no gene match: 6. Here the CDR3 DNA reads TGCAGCGTAGGGACAGCCCCTCAAGAGACCCAGTACTTC. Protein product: CSVGTAPQETQYF.

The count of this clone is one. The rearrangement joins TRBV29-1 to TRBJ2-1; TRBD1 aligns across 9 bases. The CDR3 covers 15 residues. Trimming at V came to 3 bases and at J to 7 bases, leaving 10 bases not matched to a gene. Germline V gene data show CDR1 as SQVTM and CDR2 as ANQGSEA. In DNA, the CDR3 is TGCAGCGTTGACGCCGGGACAGGGCTTATGAATGAGCAGTTCTTC. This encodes CSVDAGTGLMNEQFF.

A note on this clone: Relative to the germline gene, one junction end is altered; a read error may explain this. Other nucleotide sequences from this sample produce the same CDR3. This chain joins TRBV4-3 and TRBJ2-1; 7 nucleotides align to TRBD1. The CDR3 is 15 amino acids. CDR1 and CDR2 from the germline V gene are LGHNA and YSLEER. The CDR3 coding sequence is TGCGCTAGCAGCCCGAGGACAGGACCCTACAATGAGCAGTTCTTC. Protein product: CASSPRTGPYNEQFF.

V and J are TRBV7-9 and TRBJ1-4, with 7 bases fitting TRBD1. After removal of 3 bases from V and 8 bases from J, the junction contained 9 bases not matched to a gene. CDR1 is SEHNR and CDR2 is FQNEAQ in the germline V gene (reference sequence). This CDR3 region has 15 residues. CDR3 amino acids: CASSFALTGNEKLFF. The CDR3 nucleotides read TGTGCCAGCAGCTTCGCACTGACAGGGAACGAAAAACTGTTTTTT. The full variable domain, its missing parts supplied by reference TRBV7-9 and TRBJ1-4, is DTGVSQNPRHKITKRGQNVTFRCDPISEHNRLYWYRQTLGQGPEFLTYFQNEAQLEKSRLLSDRFSAERPKGSFSTLEIQRTEQGDSAMYLCASSFALTGNEKLFFGSGTQLSVL.